Detailed here is one TCR beta chain. Authors' analysis steps: Estimates of nucleated cell counts were drawn from the amplification of reference gene primers. Using immunoSEQ multiplex PCR, the repertoire was profiled, and TCRdb retains in-frame clones only, with some absent. V and J calls and clone size follow that table, whereas D and trimming were derived from the DNA. The sample records fewer than 350,000 clones, approximately 90% being singletons. CDR3 size: 11 residues. The germline V and J ends were trimmed by 5 bases and 9 bases, with 8 bases remaining between them. The germline CDR1 and CDR2 sequences are MDHEN and SYDVKM. The data are from a study of blood T cell repertoires in COVID-19. Clinical histories supplied by participants themselves formed the basis of cohort assignment.

This chain connects TRBV28 to TRBJ1-5; D is unresolved. Input material: PBMCs or T cells enriched from blood (not recorded which). The TCR sequence derives from a woman between 40 and 55 years old with acute COVID-19. The CDR3 is CASSGLLPQHF. The CDR3 DNA is TGTGCCAGCAGTGGACTGTTGCCCCAGCATTTT.